The rows below give T cell receptor beta chains drawn from one sample of a study of cytomegalovirus exposure and HLA in healthy donors. Here immunoSEQ multiplex PCR was the method, and the copy in TCRdb shows in-frame clones only, minus some. The data contain over 150,000 clones, 68% of them singletons. Sequenced input: PBMCs. The receptors come from a man aged 50-60 years in good health and CMV-seronegative. Both conserved end residues are part of each CDR3. Fields, in order: J gene, clone size, D gene, V gene, CDR3 DNA, CDR3 protein. D genes are given only for firm matches. For some rows the clone size is stated as once, few or many, or as a class when expanded; others skip it.

>TRBJ2-2|.|TRBD1|TRBV7-2
TGTGCCAGCAGCCCGATCAGGGGACAGGGATCAGGACAGAACGGGGAGCTGTTTTTT
CASSPIRGQGSGQNGELFF
>TRBJ1-5|.|.|TRBV18
TGTGCCAGCTCACCCACTTCAGGGAATCAGCCCCAGCATTTT
CASSPTSGNQPQHF
>TRBJ1-3|few|.|TRBV5-8
TGTGCCAGCAGCCGGCGAGGGTTTTTTGCTGGAAACACCATATATTTT
CASSRRGFFAGNTIYF
>TRBJ1-1|.|.|TRBV5-5
TGTGCCAGCTTGCGCATGAACACTGAAGCTTTCTTT
CASLRMNTEAFF
>TRBJ2-5|.|TRBD2|TRBV9
TGTGCCAGCAGCACTTCCGCGGGGGGTAAAGAGACCCAGTACTTC
CASSTSAGGKETQYF
>TRBJ1-6|few|.|TRBV10-3
TGTGCCATCAGTGAACGGGAAAGCTCCTATAATTCACCCCTCCACTTT
CAISERESSYNSPLHF
>TRBJ1-6|.|TRBD1|TRBV6-1
TGTGCCAGCAGTTCCCGGACAGGGGATAATTCACCCCTCCACTTT
CASSSRTGDNSPLHF
>TRBJ1-3|.|TRBD1|TRBV13
TGTGCCAGCAGCTTCGGACAGGGCTCTGGAAACACCATATATTTT
CASSFGQGSGNTIYF
>TRBJ2-1|.|.|TRBV5-1
TGCGCCAGCAGCTTGGCCAACAGGTACAATGAGCAGTTCTTC
CASSLANRYNEQFF
>TRBJ1-2|.|TRBD1|TRBV18
TGTGCCAGCTCACCCTCGGGACAGCGATATGGCTACACCTTC
CASSPSGQRYGYTF
>TRBJ2-3|.|TRBD1|TRBV5-1
TGCGCCAGCAGCGCCCGGGACAGGGGGCGCGCAGATACGCAGTATTTT
CASSARDRGRADTQYF
>TRBJ2-7|once|TRBD1|TRBV6-5
TGTGCCAGCAGTCAGGACAGGCGGAGCTCCTACGAGCAGTACTTC
CASSQDRRSSYEQYF
>TRBJ2-3|.|TRBD2|TRBV9
TGTGCCAGCAGCGTACTAGCGGGGGCCGCGAGAGGAGATACGCAGTATTTT
CASSVLAGAARGDTQYF
>TRBJ2-7|.|TRBD1|TRBV5-1
TGCGCCAGCAGCTTGGGGGTAGGGGGCGCGTCTTCCTACGAGCAGTACTTC
CASSLGVGGASSYEQYF
>TRBJ2-5|.|TRBD2|TRBV27
TGTGCCAGCAGTTTTCAGGGACTAGCGGGGGGGACCCAGTACTTC
CASSFQGLAGGTQYF
>TRBJ1-5|.|TRBD1|TRBV28
TGTGCCAGCAGCCAGGGGGCAGGCAATCAGCCCCAGCATTTT
CASSQGAGNQPQHF
>TRBJ2-2|few|TRBD2|TRBV18
TGTGCCAGCTCCGTAGCGGGGGGCAACACCGGGGAGCTGTTTTTT
CASSVAGGNTGELFF
>TRBJ2-1|.|TRBD1|TRBV19
TGTGCCAGTAGCGCCCACCGGGACAGACCCTACAATGAGCAGTTCTTC
CASSAHRDRPYNEQFF
>TRBJ1-3|.|.|TRBV19
TGTGCCAGTAGTCCCCAGGACAACGGAAACACCATATATTTT
CASSPQDNGNTIYF
>TRBJ1-2|.|TRBD1|TRBV7-2
TGTGCCAGCAGCGCGGACAGGGCGGAGGGCTACACCTTC
CASSADRAEGYTF
>TRBJ2-1|.|TRBD1|TRBV5-4
TGTGCCAGCAGTAAACGCGGGGGGACAGGGGGCCGACGTGAGCAGTTCTTC
CASSKRGGTGGRREQFF
>TRBJ2-1|.|.|TRBV19
TGTGCCAGTAGTATTCGGAGGAATGAGCAGTTCTTC
CASSIRRNEQFF
>TRBJ2-3|few|.|TRBV28
TGTGCCAGCAGTTTTCTGGCAGGGTCAGATACGCAGTATTTT
CASSFLAGSDTQYF
>TRBJ2-3|.|TRBD2|TRBV18
TGTGCCAGCTCACCAAGCGGGGGTAGGCCAGATACGCAGTATTTT
CASSPSGGRPDTQYF
>TRBJ1-6|.|.|TRBV7-9
TGTGCCAGCAGCTTAGCGACAGGACGGGGTTCACCCCTCCACTTT
CASSLATGRGSPLHF
>TRBJ1-1|.|TRBD1|TRBV11-3
TGTGCCAGCAACAGGGGGCAGAGGAACACTGAAGCTTTCTTT
CASNRGQRNTEAFF
>TRBJ2-1|once|.|TRBV4-3
TGCGCCAGCAGCCAAGAAATAAGGCAGGGCCTGAATGAGCAGTTCTTC
CASSQEIRQGLNEQFF
>TRBJ2-5|few|.|TRBV18
TGTGCCAGCTCACCAGACGGTATCGGGCAAGAGACCCAGTACTTC
CASSPDGIGQETQYF
>TRBJ2-2|.|.|TRBV11-3
TGTGCCAGCAGCCCGCAACAGTACACCGGGGAGCTGTTTTTT
CASSPQQYTGELFF
>TRBJ1-1|.|.|TRBV25-1
TGTGCCAGCGCCACCCCAGGGGACACTGAAGCTTTCTTT
CASATPGDTEAFF
>TRBJ1-1|.|.|TRBV11-2
TGTGCCAGCAGCTCCAGGATCCCTGAAGCTTTCTTT
CASSSRIPEAFF
>TRBJ1-2|.|TRBD1|TRBV2
TGTGCCAGCAACAGGGGGTATGGCTACACCTTC
CASNRGYGYTF
>TRBJ1-1|.|.|TRBV18
TGTGCCAGCTCACCCCCGGGACTGAGGTCCACTGAAGCTTTCTTT
CASSPPGLRSTEAFF
>TRBJ2-7|.|TRBD2|TRBV12-5
TGTGCTAGTGGTTTACGATACTCGGGGGGGGATTTGGAGCAGTACTTC
CASGLRYSGGDLEQYF
>TRBJ2-1|.|.|TRBV10-3
TGTGCCATCAGTGAGCTGTCAGGGGAAGGGTATGAGCAGTTCTTC
CAISELSGEGYEQFF
>TRBJ1-2|.|TRBD1|TRBV7-9
TGTGCCAGCAGCTACCGCGACAGGGAGCATGGCTACACCTTC
CASSYRDREHGYTF
>TRBJ1-1|.|TRBD1|TRBV7-8
TGTGCCAGCAGCTCACAGGGGGCCGGAACTGAAGCTTTCTTT
CASSSQGAGTEAFF
>TRBJ2-3|.|TRBD2|TRBV7-3
TGTGCCAGCAGCTCCATACTAGCGGGGGGACCAGATACGCAGTATTTT
CASSSILAGGPDTQYF
>TRBJ2-5|.|TRBD2|TRBV10-3
TGTGCCATCAGTGGAACTAGCGGGGGGGGAGAGACCCAGTACTTC
CAISGTSGGGETQYF
>TRBJ2-5|.|TRBD1|TRBV5-1
TGCGCCAGCAGCTTTGGAGACAGGGGAGAGACCCAGTACTTC
CASSFGDRGETQYF
>TRBJ2-6|.|.|TRBV7-9
TGTGCCAGCAGCGAAGAAGAGGCTGGGGCCAACGTCCTGACTTTC
CASSEEEAGANVLTF